This T cell receptor (beta chain) was observed in a study of OX40 agonist ivuxolimab in advanced cancers. Concerning the study at large: The costimulatory receptor OX40 (CD134) was targeted by ivuxolimab, a fully human IgG2 agonistic monoclonal antibody. Patients were allowed to have had prior anti-PD-1, anti-PD-L1 or anti-CTLA-4 therapy, and around 40% of the dose-escalation patients had previously received checkpoint inhibitors. The paper describes the monotherapy dose-escalation part (N ≈ 51 patients) of the phase I trial of ivuxolimab. Partial responses occurred in three dose-escalation patients: two with cutaneous melanoma and one with hepatocellular carcinoma. Among the roughly 52 dose-escalation patients, roughly 20 had hepatocellular carcinoma, roughly 15 melanoma, 9 renal cell carcinoma and 9 head and neck cancer. The point of sequencing TCRbeta in the periphery was to test whether ivuxolimab changed TCR sequence diversity and drove clonal T-cell expansion. The dose-escalation cohort was about 83% male with a mean age of approximately 60 years, ranging from roughly 20 to 85. Intravenous ivuxolimab was administered to patients every 2 weeks at six dose levels: 0.01, 0.1, 0.3, 1.5, 3 and 10 mg/kg.

As concerns this clone: It has no known antigen specificity. Base qualities are not recorded, but no much larger clone differs from it by a single base.

For sequencing of the TCRbeta CDR3 region, genomic DNA was extracted from the sorted cells. TCRbeta CDR3 regions were sequenced using the immunoSEQ Assay. TCRdb limited this immuneACCESS table to in-frame rearrangements with V and J called. A share of clones is missing; checked studies link under half to unresolved V genes, and the rest is unexplained. This sample is represented by over 70,000 clones; 90% to 95% of them were singletons. Roughly an eighth of the sample is in the top ten clones. Patients with a history of autoimmune disease or receiving systemic immunosuppression were excluded from the trial. In every dose cohort, peripheral blood was drawn for TCR sequencing at baseline, cycle 4 day 1, and cycle 7 day 1. Samples were obtained from an open-label, multicenter, first-in-human phase I dose-escalation trial of ivuxolimab. Adults with locally advanced or metastatic head and neck squamous cell, hepatocellular, melanoma or renal cell carcinoma were enrolled in the trial. Before TCR sequencing, CD4+ T cells and CD8+ T cells were sorted from peripheral blood as separate populations.

Taken from cysteine to phenylalanine, the CDR3 has 12 residues. Kept here is only the CDR3 DNA, which spans 36 bases and is read in frame from base 1. Between the V and J ends, shortened by 3 bases and 2 bases respectively, the junction contains 5 bases. CDR1 and CDR2 are read off the germline V gene (reference sequence) as MNHEY and SMNVEV. The paper as a whole reports these results and caveats: Low levels of normalized T-cell clonal expansion were also shown by some nonresponding patients. Clonal expansion of both CD4+ and CD8+ blood T cells was observed from baseline to week 6 at doses 0.1 to 3.0 mg/kg. In the 0.1-3.0 mg/kg groups, partial responders had among the lowest normalized peripheral clonal expansion, particularly in CD8+ T cells. Antigen specificity was not determined for the clonally expanded peripheral T cells. On average, CD8+ T cells showed more expanded clones than CD4+ T cells after ivuxolimab.

The chain couples TRBV27 to TRBJ2-7, with a tentative D gene TRBD2 over 5 matching bases. The sequence was collected from an adult with an advanced solid tumor such as melanoma, head and neck, liver or kidney cancer. The sequences come from CD4+ or CD8+ T cells sorted from blood, collected in a trial of the OX40 agonist ivuxolimab. The DNA sequence is TGTGCCAGCAGTTTGCGGGCCTACGAGCAGTACTTC. This sequence encodes CASSLRAYEQYF.